Here is one T cell receptor (beta chain) with its context. Clones were read by immunoSEQ multiplex PCR, and TCRdb kept only the in-frame ones, dropping some. This sample has 170,000 or so clones; around 87% occur once, and the top ten carry 2.7%. This CDR3 comprises 12 residues. Germline V gene lookup returns CDR1 SGHAT and CDR2 FQNNGV. V lost 1 base and J 16 bases, leaving 11 bases between the germline ends. The sample originates from a study of blood T cell repertoires in COVID-19. Study-level background: Material from acute and convalescent COVID-19 was sourced from the United States, Italy and Spain. Sources were T cells, B-cell-depleted T cells, or PBMCs; the material itself was cDNA or gDNA.

The sequencing sample was made of peripheral blood. V and J are TRBV11-2 and TRBJ1-6; D may be TRBD1 (5 bases). The receptor's source is a man aged 35 to 55 with active or convalescent COVID-19. The CDR3 DNA reads TGTGCCAGCAGCTTAGCGGGGGAGCCGCTCCACTTT. This gives the protein CASSLAGEPLHF.